Following are 8 T cell receptor beta chains from one sample sequenced in a study of control samples from healthy donors and cancer patients. Produced via immunoSEQ multiplex PCR; TCRdb's table is partial and in-frame only. The sample holds more than 85,000 clones; approximately 90% are singletons and the top ten take about 2.5%. The sequenced material came from blood. Every receptor here comes from a woman aged 18-29 years in good health.

This sequence joins TRBV6-5 and TRBJ1-6, with unresolved D. This CDR3 has 13 amino acids. V was clipped by 4 bases and J by 10 bases, with 11 bases between them. In germline, CDR1 is MNHEY, CDR2 SVGAGI. CDR3 residues: CASSFPGLSPLHF. The CDR3 DNA is TGTGCCAGCAGTTTTCCGGGGTTATCACCCCTCCACTTT.

V gene TRBV6-5 combines with J gene TRBJ2-1, with no clear D. V was shortened by 7 bases and J by 4 bases, with 11 bases between the two germline ends. Germline-derived CDR1 and CDR2 are MNHEY and SVGAGI. This CDR3 region has 13 residues. DNA of the CDR3: TGTGCCAGCACCTCGAGGCTTTACAATGAGCAGTTCTTC. It translates to CASTSRLYNEQFF.

V usage is TRBV7-2 and J usage is TRBJ2-7; D gene unclear. CDR1 and CDR2 (germline): SGHTA, FQGNSA. V gave up 6 bases and J gave up 2 bases, with 14 bases separating them. The CDR3 runs 14 residues. The CDR3 nucleotides read TGTGCCAGCAGGCTCCGACCGGACCCCTACGAGCAGTACTTC. As protein: CASRLRPDPYEQYF.

This clone was seen just once. This sequence joins TRBV5-1 and TRBJ1-6; perhaps TRBD1 as D (5 bases). Looked up from germline, CDR1 is SGHRS and CDR2 is YFSETQ. The CDR3 contains 14 residues. The ends were cut back, 5 bases at V and 9 bases at J, with 15 bases in the middle. CDR3 nucleotides: TGCGCCAGCAGTCCGGGACGCTCCAGTTCACCCCTCCACTTT. Encoded protein: CASSPGRSSSPLHF.

This chain uses TRBV27 with TRBJ2-7, with 11 bases that match TRBD1. The trim removed 8 bases at V and 7 bases at J, leaving 10 bases unmatched. The CDR3 has 14 amino acids. The germline V gene has CDR1 MNHEY and CDR2 SMNVEV (reference sequence). CDR3 sequence (DNA): TGTGCCAGCGGATTAGGACAGGGGGCAAGTGAGCAGTACTTC. Protein product: CASGLGQGASEQYF.

The rearrangement joins TRBV14 to TRBJ2-7; D not resolved. The V end lost 3 bases, the J end lost 2 bases, and 11 bases lay between the germline ends. From germline, CDR1 is SGHDN and CDR2 FVKESK. The CDR3 length is 14 residues. The CDR3 loop is CASSQFEGPYEQYF. CDR3 coding DNA: TGTGCCAGCAGCCAGTTTGAAGGCCCCTACGAGCAGTACTTC.

The V and J genes are TRBV2 and TRBJ1-3; perhaps TRBD1 as D (5 bases). The CDR3 loop spans 15 amino acids. Between the trimmed V and J ends, which lost 5 bases and 4 bases, there was a span of 15 bases. Per the germline V gene, CDR1 is SNHLY and CDR2 is FYNNEI. The DNA for the CDR3 is TGTGCCAGCAGTTCGACAGCGTTGATGGGAAACACCATATATTTT. Amino acids: CASSSTALMGNTIYF. The variable domain in full, with the rest retrieved from reference TRBV2 and TRBJ1-3, is EPEVTQTPSHQVTQMGQEVILRCVPISNHLYFYWYRQILGQKVEFLVSFYNNEISEKSEIFDDQFSVERPDGSNFTLKIRSTKLEDSAMYFCASSSTALMGNTIYFGEGSWLTVV.

This chain uses TRBV11-2 with TRBJ1-1; TRBD1 agrees at 7 bases. This CDR3 has 15 amino acids. Losses at the gene ends were 5 bases for V and 2 bases for J; bases not matched to a gene: 8. Germline-derived CDR1 and CDR2 are SGHAT and FQNNGV. The CDR3 DNA is TGTGCCAGCAGCCCCGGGACAGTAGCCAACACTGAAGCTTTCTTT. The encoded protein is CASSPGTVANTEAFF.